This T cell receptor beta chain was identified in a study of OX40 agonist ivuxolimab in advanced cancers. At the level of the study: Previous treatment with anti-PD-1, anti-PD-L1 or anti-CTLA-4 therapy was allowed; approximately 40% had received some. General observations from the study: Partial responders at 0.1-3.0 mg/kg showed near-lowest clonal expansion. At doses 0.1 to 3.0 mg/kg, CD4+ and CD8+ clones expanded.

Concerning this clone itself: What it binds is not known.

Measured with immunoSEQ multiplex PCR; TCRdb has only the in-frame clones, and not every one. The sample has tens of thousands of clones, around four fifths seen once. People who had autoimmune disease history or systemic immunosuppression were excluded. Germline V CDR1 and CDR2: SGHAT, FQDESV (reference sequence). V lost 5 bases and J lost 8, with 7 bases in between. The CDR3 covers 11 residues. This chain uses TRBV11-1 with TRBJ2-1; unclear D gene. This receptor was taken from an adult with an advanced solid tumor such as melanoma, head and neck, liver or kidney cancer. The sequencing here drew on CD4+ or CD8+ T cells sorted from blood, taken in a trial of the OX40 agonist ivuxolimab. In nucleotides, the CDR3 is TGTGCCAGCAGCGTCGAGTATGAGCAGTTCTTC. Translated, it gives CASSVEYEQFF. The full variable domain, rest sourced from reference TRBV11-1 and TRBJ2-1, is EAEVAQSPRYKITEKSQAVAFWCDPISGHATLYWYRQILGQGPELLVQFQDESVVDDSQLPKDRFSAERLKGVDSTLKIQPAELGDSAMYLCASSVEYEQFFGPGTRLTVL.